What follows are 19 T cell receptor beta chains derived from one specimen sequenced in a study of cytomegalovirus exposure and HLA in healthy donors. Profiling relied on immunoSEQ multiplex PCR, and the TCRdb table lists in-frame clones only, not all of them. The sample has about 130,000 clones, 89% seen once. The source material was PBMCs. The receptors were sampled from a young woman in good health and CMV-seronegative.

This sequence joins TRBV5-1 and TRBJ1-2; 8 bases agree with TRBD1. The CDR3 runs 15 residues. Germline V gene sequence: CDR1 SGHRS, CDR2 YFSETQ. V shed 3 bases and J 8 bases; nucleotides not matched to a gene: 12. The CDR3 DNA reads TGCGCCAGCAGCTCGGGACAGGAACCCTTGCGGGGCTACACCTTC. This sequence encodes CASSSGQEPLRGYTF.

V usage is TRBV2 and J usage is TRBJ1-4; 7 bases are a match to TRBD1. The germline gives CDR1 SNHLY, CDR2 FYNNEI. Germline trimming cut 5 bases from V and 0 bases from J; bases unmatched to any gene: 9. This CDR3 comprises 17 residues. In DNA, the CDR3 is TGTGCCAGCAGTTGGGACAGAAGTATTGCAACTAATGAAAAACTGTTTTTT. Residues: CASSWDRSIATNEKLFF.

The chain combines TRBV25-1 with TRBJ1-6; 10 nucleotides match TRBD1. The germline V gene encodes CDR1 MGHDK and CDR2 SYGVNS. The J segment lost 7 bases and the V segment lost 4 bases, leaving 10 bases of the junction unmatched. This CDR3 has 17 amino acids. The chain's CDR3 is CASSGRDRGFKNSPLHF. The CDR3 coding sequence is TGTGCCAGCAGTGGAAGGGACAGGGGTTTTAAGAATTCACCCCTCCACTTT. The full variable domain, with the rest looked up from reference TRBV25-1 and TRBJ1-6, is EADIYQTPRYLVIGTGKKITLECSQTMGHDKMYWYQQDPGMELHLIHYSYGVNSTEKGDLSSESTVSRIRTEHFPLTLESARPSHTSQYLCASSGRDRGFKNSPLHFGNGTRLTVT.

The rearrangement links TRBV29-1 to TRBJ1-1; D possibly corresponds to TRBD1 (6 bases). V was clipped by 7 bases and J by 5 bases, with 17 bases between them. The V gene's germline CDR1 is SQVTM and CDR2 ANQGSEA. The CDR3 contains 13 residues. The chain's CDR3 is CSAEGQRGTEAFF. CDR3 sequence (DNA): TGCAGCGCTGAGGGACAACGTGGGACTGAAGCTTTCTTT.

The chain is built from TRBV19 and TRBJ1-5; 8 bases map to TRBD1. The CDR3 extends over 16 amino acids. Germline CDR1 and CDR2: LNHDA and SQIVND (reference sequence). V trimming: 5 bases; J trimming: 6 bases; junction bases outside the gene matches: 12. CDR3 residues: CASSLVGQVGRQPQHF. The CDR3, as DNA: TGTGCCAGTAGTTTAGTGGGACAGGTGGGGCGTCAGCCCCAGCATTTT.

The CDR3 spells CASSLTTPGANVLTF. In DNA form, the CDR3 reads TGTGCCAGCAGCTTAACAACCCCTGGGGCCAACGTCCTGACTTTC. The V and J genes are TRBV5-4 and TRBJ2-6; D unclear. This CDR3 has 15 residues. CDR1 is SGHNT and CDR2 is YYREEE in the germline V gene (reference sequence). V lost 2 bases and J lost 2, with 8 bases in between.

The rearrangement uses TRBV5-6 and TRBJ2-5; D is undetermined. The V and J ends lost 3 bases and 2 bases respectively, with 2 bases between them. The CDR3 totals 11 residues. CDR1 is SGHDT and CDR2 is YYEEEE in the germline V gene. CDR3 in DNA: TGTGCCAGCAGCTCACAAGAGACCCAGTACTTC. It codes for CASSSQETQYF.

The table lists this clone with a count of one. The chain couples TRBV23-1 to TRBJ1-6, with TRBD1 matching 8 bases. Being an ORF, TRBV23-1 has a function that is uncertain. V shed 4 bases and J 2 bases; nucleotides not matched to a gene: 13. The CDR3 loop spans 19 amino acids. This chain's CDR3 is CASSPSRQGAAAYNSPLHF. CDR3 nucleotide sequence: TGCGCCAGCAGTCCGTCCCGTCAGGGGGCGGCGGCCTATAATTCACCCCTCCACTTT.

The chain is built from TRBV15 and TRBJ2-7; 8 bases match TRBD1. The CDR3 totals 14 residues. The germline V gene has CDR1 LNHNV and CDR2 YYDKDF (reference sequence). V dropped 9 bases and J dropped 3; count of bases not matched to a gene: 10. The CDR3 loop reads CATEQGQDNYEQYF. Here the CDR3 DNA reads TGTGCCACAGAACAGGGACAGGACAACTACGAGCAGTACTTC.

This chain uses TRBV5-1 with TRBJ2-2, with 10 bases lining up with TRBD2. CDR1 is SGHRS and CDR2 is YFSETQ in the germline V gene. J was trimmed by 6 bases and V by 0 bases; bases with no gene match: 2. The CDR3 has 15 residues. The CDR3 DNA reads as TGCGCCAGCAGCTTGGTCCTAGCGGGGGCCGGGGAGCTGTTTTTT. It codes for CASSLVLAGAGELFF.

This clone was counted once. The DNA of the CDR3 is TGTGCCAGCAGCTGGGGGGGAGGACGGCTCTACGAGCAGTACTTC. It specifies CASSWGGGRLYEQYF. This rearrangement joins TRBV11-2 to TRBJ2-7, with 7 bases matching TRBD2. The V segment lost 4 bases and the J segment 3 bases; nucleotides outside the gene matches: 9. The CDR3 has 15 amino acids. Germline CDR1 reads SGHAT; CDR2 reads FQNNGV.

The V call is TRBV6-6, the J call TRBJ1-6; D call uncertain. Germline-derived CDR1 and CDR2 are MNHNY and SVGAGI (reference sequence). CDR3 length: 16 amino acids. V gave up 4 bases and J gave up 5 bases, with 15 bases separating them. The CDR3 nucleotides read TGTGCCAGCAGTTGGGCGATATCTTCAAATAATTCACCCCTCCACTTT. This gives the protein CASSWAISSNNSPLHF.

This chain uses TRBV4-1 with TRBJ1-1; 7 bases are shared with TRBD1. The germline V gene encodes CDR1 MGHRA and CDR2 YSYEKL. Trimming cost V 6 bases and J 2 bases; bases outside gene matches: 9. This CDR3 is built from 15 residues. CDR3 nucleotide sequence: TGCGCCAGCAGGGTGGACAGGCAAAGAAACACTGAAGCTTTCTTT. The encoded protein is CASRVDRQRNTEAFF.

This chain joins TRBV29-1 and TRBJ1-5; D gene unclear. The CDR3 has 10 residues. V was pared by 8 bases and J by 2 bases, with 4 bases between. Germline values: CDR1 SQVTM, CDR2 ANQGSEA. The CDR3 nucleotides read TGCAGCCCCGGCAATCAGCCCCAGCATTTT. It yields the protein CSPGNQPQHF.

The chain recombines TRBV7-3 with TRBJ2-1; 10 positions match TRBD2. The CDR3 has 14 amino acids. CDR1 SGHTA and CDR2 FQGTGA come from the germline V gene. The V segment lost 5 bases and the J segment 8 bases; nucleotides outside the gene matches: 6. CDR3 sequence: CASSPSGTSDEQFF. For the CDR3, the DNA is TGTGCCAGCAGCCCAAGTGGGACTAGCGATGAGCAGTTCTTC. The whole variable domain, remainder taken from reference TRBV7-3 and TRBJ2-1, is GAGVSQTPSNKVTEKGKYVELRCDPISGHTALYWYRQSLGQGPEFLIYFQGTGAADDSGLPNDRFFAVRPEGSVSTLKIQRTERGDSAVYLCASSPSGTSDEQFFGPGTRLTVL.

This clone was found a few times. The chain employs TRBV18 and TRBJ2-1, with a weak D call TRBD1 (6 bases). Trimming removed 4 bases from V and 9 bases from J, with 19 bases in between. The CDR3 extends over 15 amino acids. Germline CDR1 and CDR2: KGHSH and LQKENI. Written as DNA, the CDR3 is TGTGCCAGCTCACTCTCGACAGGCATCCGTGCTGAGCAGTTCTTC. It is translated as CASSLSTGIRAEQFF.

This sequence joins TRBV29-1 and TRBJ1-2; TRBD1 is a possible D gene (6 bases). V dropped 8 bases and J dropped 4 bases, with 11 bases sitting between them. Germline CDR1 and CDR2: SQVTM and ANQGSEA. This CDR3 is built from 11 residues. CDR3 nucleotide sequence: TGCAGCCTACAGGGTCTCTATGGCTACACCTTC. As protein: CSLQGLYGYTF.

The rearrangement links TRBV7-9 to TRBJ2-3; the D is unclear. The germline V gene encodes CDR1 SEHNR and CDR2 FQNEAQ (reference sequence). This CDR3 has 16 residues. V shed 1 base and J shed 4 bases, with 15 bases lying between them. The CDR3 region is CASSLGGVDVADTQYF. The DNA of the CDR3 is TGTGCCAGCAGCTTAGGAGGAGTCGATGTCGCAGATACGCAGTATTTT.

Here the CDR3 DNA reads TGTGCCAGCTCACCCTCCTGGGGGCAGATATTCGGCTACAATGAGCAGTTCTTC. It is translated as CASSPSWGQIFGYNEQFF. V and J are TRBV18 and TRBJ2-1, with a possible D match to TRBD1 (6 bases). V was cut by 3 bases and J by 3 bases, with 21 bases left in between. The CDR3 runs to 18 residues. The germline V gene has CDR1 KGHSH and CDR2 LQKENI.